The rows below give T cell receptor beta chains drawn from one sample of a study of blood T cell repertoires in COVID-19. Clones were sequenced by immunoSEQ multiplex PCR, and TCRdb holds only the in-frame ones, with some missing. The table includes 200,000 to 250,000 clones, around 90% detected once. Input material: PBMCs or T cells enriched from blood (not recorded which). These receptors all stem from a man between 18 and 35 years old with acute COVID-19. Each CDR3 is given with its conserved first and last residue. A D gene is named only where the DNA matches it firmly. Where a row states a size, it is once, few, many or the class of an expanded clone; other rows omit it.

.	TRBV6-5	.	TRBJ1-5	TGTGCCAGCAGTTACTCGAAGCGGAGCAATCAGCCCCAGCATTTT	CASSYSKRSNQPQHF
.	TRBV28	TRBD1	TRBJ2-4	TGTGCCAGCGCATCCAGGGGGTCAAATAACATTCAGTACTTC	CASASRGSNNIQYF
.	TRBV3-1/TRBV3-2	TRBD2	TRBJ2-1	TGTGCCAGCAGCCGAGGGACTAGCGAGTACAATGAGCAGTTCTTC	CASSRGTSEYNEQFF
.	TRBV19	.	TRBJ1-4	TGTGCCAGCCGGCAGGGTGAAAAACTGTTTTTT	CASRQGEKLFF
.	TRBV19	TRBD1	TRBJ2-3	TGTGCCAGTTCGGACAGGGGAGACACAGATACGCAGTATTTT	CASSDRGDTDTQYF
.	TRBV28	.	TRBJ1-5	TGTGCCAGCAGTAAATGGACAGTCAGTGGCGGCAATCAGCCCCAGCATTTT	CASSKWTVSGGNQPQHF
.	TRBV5-1	TRBD1	TRBJ2-1	TGCGCCAGCAGCTTGGGACAGGGCCAGGAGCAGTTCTTC	CASSLGQGQEQFF
.	TRBV19	.	TRBJ2-6	TGTGCCAGTAGTTCTTCAGGGTTCCCTGGGGCCAACGTCCTGACTTTC	CASSSSGFPGANVLTF
.	TRBV9	TRBD1	TRBJ2-3	TGTGCCAGCAGCGTAGCGGACAGGGGGCGGACAGATACGCAGTATTTT	CASSVADRGRTDTQYF
.	TRBV6-2/TRBV6-3	.	TRBJ2-5	TGTGCCAGCAGCAAATGGACTATTAGCGACCAAGAGACCCAGTACTTC	CASSKWTISDQETQYF
.	TRBV28	.	TRBJ1-3	TGTGCCAGCAGTTTAGGGGGCGCTGGAAACACCATATATTTT	CASSLGGAGNTIYF
.	TRBV7-2	TRBD2	TRBJ2-7	TGTGCCAGCAGCTTCCGGCGGGAGCGCGATCGTCGCTCCTACGAGCAGTACTTC	CASSFRRERDRRSYEQYF
once	TRBV7-9	TRBD1	TRBJ1-6	TGTGCCAGCAGCGAACAGGGGGGGAATTCACCCCTCCACTTT	CASSEQGGNSPLHF
few	TRBV15	TRBD1	TRBJ2-1	TGTGCCACCAGCAGAGAATACGGGACAGGGTCAAATGAGCAGTTCTTC	CATSREYGTGSNEQFF
.	TRBV4-3	TRBD1	TRBJ2-1	TGCGCCAGCAGCCAAGTCGGACAGGGCTATGAGCAGTTCTTC	CASSQVGQGYEQFF
.	TRBV28	TRBD1	TRBJ1-2	TGTGCCAGCAGGGAAGGGACAGTGGACTATGGCTACACCTTC	CASREGTVDYGYTF
.	TRBV6-6	.	TRBJ2-7	TGTGCCAGCTCTAATCCGGGGAACACCTACGAGCAGTACTTC	CASSNPGNTYEQYF
.	TRBV10-3	.	TRBJ2-3	TGTGCCATCAGTGAGTCGGAGGGAACAGATACGCAGTATTTT	CAISESEGTDTQYF
.	TRBV25-1	TRBD1	TRBJ2-7	TGTGCCAGCAGTGCCCGGGACAGGGGTTACGAGCAGTACTTC	CASSARDRGYEQYF
.	TRBV28	TRBD2	TRBJ2-2	TGTGCCAGCAGACCAACTAGCGGACACACCGGGGAGCTGTTTTTT	CASRPTSGHTGELFF
.	TRBV3-1/TRBV3-2	TRBD2	TRBJ2-1	TGTGCCAGCAGCCAAGCTGCTAGCGGGAATGAGCAGTTCTTC	CASSQAASGNEQFF
.	TRBV10-1	.	TRBJ2-2	TGCGCCAGCCGCGGGACGAACACCGGGGAGCTGTTTTTT	CASRGTNTGELFF
.	TRBV7-9	.	TRBJ1-1	TGTGCCAGCAGCTCGCCGGGGTTTTTGGGAAACCCTGAAGCTTTCTTT	CASSSPGFLGNPEAFF
.	TRBV12-3/TRBV12-4	.	TRBJ2-7	TGTGCCAGCAGTTTTGCCAGAGGATACGAGCAGTACTTC	CASSFARGYEQYF
.	TRBV7-9	TRBD2	TRBJ2-1	TGTGCCAGCTCGCGGGAGGGGTACAATGAGCAGTTCTTC	CASSREGYNEQFF
.	TRBV30	TRBD2	TRBJ2-7	TGTGCCTGGAGTGACACTAGCGGTCCCCCCTACGAGCAGTACTTC	CAWSDTSGPPYEQYF
.	TRBV28	TRBD2	TRBJ2-3	TGTGCCAGCACCAAGACTAGCGGGAGGAGCACAGATACGCAGTATTTT	CASTKTSGRSTDTQYF
.	TRBV30	TRBD1	TRBJ1-1	TGTGCCTGGATTGGGGGACAGGCGCCCGAGGGGGCCACTGAAGCTTTCTTT	CAWIGGQAPEGATEAFF
once	TRBV6-2/TRBV6-3	TRBD1	TRBJ2-7	TGTGCCAGCAGTCCCGGGACAGGGGTTTACGAGCAGTACTTC	CASSPGTGVYEQYF
.	TRBV4-1	.	TRBJ2-3	TGCGCCAGCAGCCAAGAGGCGTCGGGATTCACAGATACGCAGTATTTT	CASSQEASGFTDTQYF
.	TRBV10-3	TRBD1	TRBJ2-7	TGTGCCATCAGTGAGTTCCAAGGGACAGGGAGCTCCTACGAGCAGTACTTC	CAISEFQGTGSSYEQYF
.	TRBV7-9	TRBD2	TRBJ2-3	TGTGCCAGCAGCCGCGGGACTAGCGGGAATACAGATACGCAGTATTTT	CASSRGTSGNTDTQYF
.	TRBV4-1	TRBD1	TRBJ2-2	TGCGCCAGCCGGACAGGGGGAGGTACCGGGGAGCTGTTTTTT	CASRTGGGTGELFF
.	TRBV10-3	TRBD1	TRBJ1-2	TGTGCCATCAGTGAGCCTGACAGGGGCACTTCTAACTATGGCTACACCTTC	CAISEPDRGTSNYGYTF
.	TRBV2	.	TRBJ1-2	TGTGCCAGCTGGACCTGGGGGGGAGGCTACACCTTC	CASWTWGGGYTF
once	TRBV4-3	TRBD2	TRBJ2-5	TGCGCCAGCAGCCAAGAACTTCGGGAGGGGACCCAGTACTTC	CASSQELREGTQYF
.	TRBV2	.	TRBJ1-4	TGTGCCAGCAGTGATGGGGGGGGTTATACTGAAAAACTGTTTTTT	CASSDGGGYTEKLFF
once	TRBV30	TRBD1	TRBJ1-2	TGTGCCTGGAGGCGGGGACAGGGGGTCTATGGCTACACCTTC	CAWRRGQGVYGYTF
.	TRBV2	TRBD2	TRBJ2-1	TGTGCCAGCGGGGGGACTAGCGGAACCTACAATGAGCAGTTCTTC	CASGGTSGTYNEQFF
.	TRBV12-3/TRBV12-4	.	TRBJ1-4	TGTGCCAGCAGTTTAATGCCAGATGAAAAACTGTTTTTT	CASSLMPDEKLFF
.	TRBV6-2/TRBV6-3	.	TRBJ1-1	TGTGCCAGCAGTTACCATCAGGGGTACACTGAAGCTTTCTTT	CASSYHQGYTEAFF
.	TRBV6-2/TRBV6-3	.	TRBJ1-2	TGTGCCAGCAGTTTCGGCTTGGAGGGCTACACCTTC	CASSFGLEGYTF